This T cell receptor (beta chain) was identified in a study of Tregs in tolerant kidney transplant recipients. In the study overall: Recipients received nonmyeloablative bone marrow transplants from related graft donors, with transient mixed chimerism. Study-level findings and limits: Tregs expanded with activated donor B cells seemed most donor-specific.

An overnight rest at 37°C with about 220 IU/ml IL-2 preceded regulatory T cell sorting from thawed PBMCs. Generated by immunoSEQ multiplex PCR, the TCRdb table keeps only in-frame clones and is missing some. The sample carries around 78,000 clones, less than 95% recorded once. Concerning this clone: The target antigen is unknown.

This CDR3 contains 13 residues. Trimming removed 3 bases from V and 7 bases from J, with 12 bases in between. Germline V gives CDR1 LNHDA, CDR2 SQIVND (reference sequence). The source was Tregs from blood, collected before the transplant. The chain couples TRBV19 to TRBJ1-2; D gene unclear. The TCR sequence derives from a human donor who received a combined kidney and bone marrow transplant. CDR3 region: CASSIGLSGGYTF. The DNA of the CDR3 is TGTGCCAGTAGTATCGGGCTATCGGGTGGCTACACCTTC.